The 9 T cell receptor beta chains given below trace back to one sample, sequenced in a study of blood T cell repertoires in COVID-19. The assay was immunoSEQ multiplex PCR, and TCRdb's table has in-frame clones only and misses some. The sample contains about 19,000 clones, 85% to 90% of which appear only once. The sequencing sample was made of peripheral blood. The receptor source for this set is a man between 65 and 80 years old with acute or convalescent COVID-19.

This clone came up once. The chain links TRBV6-6 to TRBJ2-3, with D tentatively TRBD2 (5 bases). The V end was cut by 2 bases, the J end by 1 base, with 7 bases between. The V gene's germline CDR1 is MNHNY and CDR2 SVGAGI (reference sequence). The CDR3 length is 14 residues. The CDR3 loop is CASSYGSGTDTQYF. The CDR3 DNA is TGTGCCAGCAGTTACGGGAGCGGCACAGATACGCAGTATTTT.

V usage is TRBV9 and J usage is TRBJ1-2; D is uncertain. Germline assignment: CDR1 SGDLS and CDR2 YYNGEE. Trimming shortened V by 3 bases and J by 4 bases, and 16 bases separated the two germline ends. This CDR3 has 15 amino acids. CDR3: CASSADLEAPYGYTF. For the CDR3, the DNA is TGTGCCAGCAGCGCCGACCTCGAGGCTCCCTATGGCTACACCTTC.

The chain is built from TRBV10-2 and TRBJ2-1, with a weak D call TRBD2 (5 bases). The CDR3 has 16 amino acids. Per the germline V gene, CDR1 is WSHSY and CDR2 is SAAADI. Trimming pared 7 bases from V and 0 bases from J, leaving 16 bases between. In nucleotides, the CDR3 is TGCGCCAGCACGGATTCTAGCCGGAGCTCCTACAATGAGCAGTTCTTC. Residues: CASTDSSRSSYNEQFF.

This rearrangement joins TRBV7-3 to TRBJ2-1; TRBD1 matches at 7 bases. Looked up from germline, CDR1 is SGHTA and CDR2 is FQGTGA. The CDR3 consists of 16 residues. Trimming removed 0 bases from V and 7 bases from J; junction bases left unmatched: 9. CDR3 nucleotides: TGTGCCAGCAGCTTAACGGGGACAGCGAAGTCTAATGAGCAGTTCTTC. Translation: CASSLTGTAKSNEQFF.

The sample holds one count of this clone. This rearrangement joins TRBV18 to TRBJ1-2, with D possibly TRBD1 on 6 matching bases. V shed 6 bases and J shed 4 bases, with 18 bases lying between them. The CDR3 sequence is 15 residues long. Per the germline V gene, CDR1 is KGHSH and CDR2 is LQKENI. The CDR3 DNA follows: TGTGCCAGCTCGTCTCAGGGAACAGGGTCCTATGGCTACACCTTC. Its protein product is CASSSQGTGSYGYTF.

This clone has a single count. The V gene is TRBV9, the J gene TRBJ2-1, with 8 bases matching TRBD2. Germline V gene lookup returns CDR1 SGDLS and CDR2 YYNGEE. V gave up 0 bases and J gave up 8 bases; unmatched junction bases: 10. This CDR3 contains 16 residues. The CDR3 here is CASSVDGAGGGDEQFF. Here the CDR3 DNA reads TGTGCCAGCAGCGTAGACGGCGCGGGAGGAGGCGATGAGCAGTTCTTC. Supplemented by reference TRBV9 and TRBJ2-1, the full variable domain reads DSGVTQTPKHLITATGQRVTLRCSPRSGDLSVYWYQQSLDQGLQFLIQYYNGEERAKGNILERFSAQQFPDLHSELNLSSLELGDSALYFCASSVDGAGGGDEQFFGPGTRLTVL.

In its sample, this clone was seen a few times. The V gene is TRBV5-1, the J gene TRBJ1-1; TRBD1 might be the D (5 bases). Trimming removed 0 bases at V and 3 bases at J, with 9 bases between. The CDR3 covers 14 residues. Germline V lookup: CDR1 SGHRS, CDR2 YFSETQ. The CDR3 is CASSLEGEDTEAFF. In DNA, the CDR3 is TGCGCCAGCAGCTTGGAAGGGGAAGACACTGAAGCTTTCTTT.

This chain joins TRBV5-6 and TRBJ2-7, with 9 bases fitting TRBD2. Germline lookup yields CDR1 SGHDT and CDR2 YYEEEE. The CDR3 runs to 16 residues. V trimming: 3 bases; J trimming: 4 bases; junction bases outside the gene matches: 11. In DNA form, the CDR3 reads TGTGCCAGCAGCTCTCTTAGCGGGAGAGTCGGATACGAGCAGTACTTC. Translating gives CASSSLSGRVGYEQYF.

This clone was recorded once. V is TRBV7-2 and J is TRBJ2-1; TRBD2 matches 7 bases. Per the germline V gene, CDR1 is SGHTA and CDR2 is FQGNSA. Trimming at V came to 6 bases and at J to 0 bases, leaving 11 bases not matched to a gene. The CDR3 consists of 17 residues. In nucleotides, the CDR3 is TGTGCCAGCAGACCGACTAGCTTATCGAGCTCCTACAATGAGCAGTTCTTC. Protein sequence: CASRPTSLSSSYNEQFF.